This is a list of T cell receptor beta chains from one sample in a study of vaccination effects on CD4 cells after COVID-19. Produced via immunoSEQ multiplex PCR; TCRdb's table is partial and in-frame only. The sample lists around 53,000 clones; nearly 75% were seen once. Their target antigens are unknown. The specimen was CD4+ T cells from PBMCs cultured without peptide, collected after COVID-19 vaccination. These TCRs come from a human donor who had a prior SARS-CoV-2 infection. Each CDR3 is given without its conserved first and last residue. Each record gives: clone size, J gene, V gene, CDR3 protein. Clone size is shown for a subset of rows, as once, few, many or a class of expanded clone.

>once|TRBJ2-2|TRBV2
ASGNSNTGELF
>-|TRBJ2-1|TRBV11-3
ASSSMGSNEQF
>few|TRBJ1-2|TRBV6-5
ASQPPVTVNYGYT
>-|TRBJ2-5|TRBV4-1
ASSARLAPSQETQY
>few|TRBJ1-6|TRBV4-2
ASSQGVGGGRSPLH
>-|TRBJ2-6|TRBV19
ASSTTGVVLSGANVLT
>-|TRBJ2-7|TRBV18
ASSGYWASSSYEQY
>-|TRBJ1-1|TRBV6-5
ASSYGGEEAF
>-|TRBJ2-7|TRBV3-1/TRBV3-2
ASSRDRTYEQY
>-|TRBJ1-1|TRBV7-2
ASRKRGGMNTEAF
>few|TRBJ1-2|TRBV30
AWCPRGFYGYT
>few|TRBJ2-1|TRBV6-6
ASSGAGGRTHNEQF
>-|TRBJ2-3|TRBV18
ASSPVAGTQY
>few|TRBJ2-7|TRBV11-2
ASSLARGIYYEQY